The rows below give T cell receptor beta chains drawn from one sample of a study of shared clonotypes between healthy human individuals. Sequenced by immunoSEQ multiplex PCR; TCRdb stores in-frame clones only, minus some. The repertoire consists of millions of clones, with about 95% occurring once and the leading ten covering 0.85% to 1.2%. The material sequenced was naive CD8+ T cells sorted from blood. Receptors were obtained from a man aged 18 to 29 in good health. Both conserved end residues are trimmed from each CDR3. Fields, in order: J gene, clone size, V gene, CDR3 protein. Rows give clone size only sometimes, using once, few, many, or a class for an expanded clone.

J: TRBJ2-3
size: -
V: TRBV27
CDR3: ASSPGTSGLTDTQY

J: TRBJ2-5
size: -
V: TRBV27
CDR3: ASSSGLWETQY

J: TRBJ1-6
size: -
V: TRBV4-1
CDR3: ASSQQGYNAVGGSPLH

J: TRBJ1-5
size: -
V: TRBV9
CDR3: ASSVGVGNQPQH

J: TRBJ2-2
size: once
V: TRBV6-5
CDR3: ASSYGTPTGELF

J: TRBJ1-2
size: -
V: TRBV6-5
CDR3: ASSLGQGAVYGYT

J: TRBJ2-7
size: -
V: TRBV11-2
CDR3: ASSADSYEQY

J: TRBJ2-7
size: -
V: TRBV13
CDR3: ASSLSPAGESYEQY

J: TRBJ2-1
size: -
V: TRBV5-6
CDR3: ASSFGTGNEQF

J: TRBJ1-4
size: -
V: TRBV18
CDR3: ASSPDVQDATNEKLF

J: TRBJ2-5
size: -
V: TRBV7-9
CDR3: ASSQRLQETQY

J: TRBJ2-1
size: -
V: TRBV4-3
CDR3: ASSQDTLAGNEQF

J: TRBJ2-2
size: -
V: TRBV27
CDR3: ASGSTGELF

J: TRBJ1-5
size: -
V: TRBV29-1
CDR3: SVEDRDSNQPQH

J: TRBJ1-4
size: -
V: TRBV4-1
CDR3: ASSQEGLSNEKLF

J: TRBJ2-7
size: -
V: TRBV27
CDR3: ASSVGVGGTYEQY

J: TRBJ2-7
size: -
V: TRBV27
CDR3: ASSLPDRVEQY

J: TRBJ2-7
size: -
V: TRBV5-4
CDR3: ASSLSPDSYEQY

J: TRBJ1-4
size: -
V: TRBV6-1
CDR3: ASSRDRDPREKLF

J: TRBJ2-5
size: -
V: TRBV6-5
CDR3: ASYTPGLETQY

J: TRBJ2-7
size: -
V: TRBV25-1
CDR3: ASSDSAAYEQY

J: TRBJ1-6
size: -
V: TRBV4-1
CDR3: ASSQSSGNGNSPLH

J: TRBJ2-5
size: -
V: TRBV14
CDR3: ASSQLQSYQETQY

J: TRBJ2-7
size: -
V: TRBV5-4
CDR3: ASSDFGSGLPYEQY

J: TRBJ2-1
size: -
V: TRBV30
CDR3: AGDPGTYNEQF

J: TRBJ2-7
size: -
V: TRBV27
CDR3: ASSLRGQGNYEQY

J: TRBJ1-6
size: once
V: TRBV28
CDR3: ASSLLDTWSSYNSPLH

J: TRBJ2-1
size: -
V: TRBV7-9
CDR3: ASSQGLHNEQF

J: TRBJ2-7
size: -
V: TRBV29-1
CDR3: SVDRVNSYEQY

J: TRBJ2-7
size: -
V: TRBV19
CDR3: ASSIEGGYEQY

J: TRBJ1-4
size: once
V: TRBV2
CDR3: ASSPGGVTNEKLF

J: TRBJ2-7
size: once
V: TRBV2
CDR3: ASINSYEQY

J: TRBJ1-1
size: -
V: TRBV6-5
CDR3: ASRQDSTEAF

J: TRBJ2-7
size: -
V: TRBV15
CDR3: ATSPEWEGPYEQY

J: TRBJ2-1
size: -
V: TRBV25-1
CDR3: ASLPGEYNEQF

J: TRBJ2-3
size: -
V: TRBV9
CDR3: ASSVAQGALTDTQY

J: TRBJ2-1
size: -
V: TRBV4-1
CDR3: ASSDGLYNEQF

J: TRBJ1-6
size: -
V: TRBV7-9
CDR3: ASRAANSPLH

J: TRBJ2-2
size: -
V: TRBV30
CDR3: AWSGPGTGELF

J: TRBJ2-7
size: -
V: TRBV29-1
CDR3: SVVPSGSYEQY

J: TRBJ2-7
size: -
V: TRBV5-1
CDR3: ASSLSGVEQY

J: TRBJ2-7
size: once
V: TRBV5-1
CDR3: ASSLRTSHEQY

J: TRBJ2-3
size: -
V: TRBV5-4
CDR3: ASGATDTQY

J: TRBJ2-4
size: few
V: TRBV5-8
CDR3: ASSLRGLIKNIQY

J: -
size: -
V: TRBV2
CDR3: ASSEGGGTYEQY

J: TRBJ2-1
size: -
V: TRBV9
CDR3: ASSVFGDPYNEQF

J: TRBJ2-3
size: -
V: TRBV11-2
CDR3: ASREIGGSGTDTQY

J: TRBJ2-7
size: -
V: TRBV5-5
CDR3: ASSLEWDRSYEQY

J: TRBJ1-1
size: -
V: TRBV6-5
CDR3: ASSYGVDTF

J: TRBJ2-7
size: -
V: TRBV6-1
CDR3: ASSEAGGLTYEQY

J: TRBJ2-3
size: -
V: TRBV5-6
CDR3: ASSFYGDTQY

J: TRBJ2-7
size: -
V: TRBV6-5
CDR3: ASSYGGQGYEQY

J: TRBJ2-2
size: -
V: TRBV2
CDR3: AKERENTGELF

J: TRBJ1-4
size: -
V: TRBV10-3
CDR3: AISDLAGPNEKLF

J: TRBJ1-2
size: -
V: TRBV7-7
CDR3: ATDRVGTYGYT

J: TRBJ2-5
size: -
V: TRBV13
CDR3: ASSIEGTEQETQY

J: TRBJ2-3
size: -
V: TRBV27
CDR3: ASSLLARGGRDTQY